Each of the 30 T cell receptor beta chains below was sequenced from the same sample in a study of cytomegalovirus exposure and HLA in healthy donors. The protocol was immunoSEQ multiplex PCR, while the TCRdb copy is restricted to in-frame clones and leaves out a portion. The sample lists some 100,000 clones, about 88% occurring once. The material sequenced was PBMCs. The source of these receptors is a young woman in good health and CMV-seronegative.

The gene calls are TRBV6-5 and TRBJ1-2; no definite D call. This CDR3 spans 11 amino acids. With 4 bases removed from V and 4 bases from J, the gap between germline ends came to 4 bases. The germline V gene encodes CDR1 MNHEY and CDR2 SVGAGI. For the CDR3, the DNA is TGTGCCAGCAGTTCTAGCTATGGCTACACCTTC. Its protein product is CASSSSYGYTF.

The chain recombines TRBV4-2 with TRBJ2-5; D unresolved. CDR3 length: 14 residues. Germline CDR1 reads LGHNA; CDR2 reads YNFKEQ. V gave up 1 base and J gave up 5 bases, with 11 bases separating them. The CDR3 DNA reads as TGTGCCAGCAGCCAAGTCGGTTTGCGGGAGACCCAGTACTTC. It translates to CASSQVGLRETQYF.

V and J are TRBV19 and TRBJ2-5; 9 bases match TRBD2. The CDR3 is made up of 12 amino acids. From germline, CDR1 is LNHDA and CDR2 SQIVND (reference sequence). CDR3 DNA: TGTTCGGCGGGGGGGCCTCGCGAGACCCAGTACTTC. Its protein is CSAGGPRETQYF.

The chain carries TRBV29-1 and TRBJ1-3; 10 bases fit TRBD1. V gave up 5 bases and J gave up 2 bases; unmatched junction bases: 15. Germline lookup yields CDR1 SQVTM and CDR2 ANQGSEA. The CDR3 totals 18 residues. CDR3: CSVPRDRGRRNPGNTIYF. In DNA, the CDR3 is TGCAGCGTTCCCCGGGACAGGGGCCGTCGAAATCCTGGAAACACCATATATTTT.

This chain joins TRBV4-2 and TRBJ2-7; TRBD2 aligns across 7 bases. The CDR3 has 17 residues. Losses at the gene ends were 1 base for V and 2 bases for J; bases not matched to a gene: 11. Germline V gene data show CDR1 as LGHNA and CDR2 as YNFKEQ. The DNA of the CDR3 is TGTGCCAGCAGCCAAGCGTGGGTTAGCGGGCCCACCTACGAGCAGTACTTC. Residues: CASSQAWVSGPTYEQYF.

The genes are TRBV30 and TRBJ1-3; maybe TRBD1 (5 bases). CDR3 length: 15 residues. Between the trimmed V and J ends, which lost 8 bases and 2 bases, there was a span of 19 bases. Germline loops: CDR1 GTSNPN, CDR2 SVGIG (reference sequence). The CDR3 protein is CARRNPGTTGNTIYF. Here the CDR3 DNA reads TGTGCCCGACGGAACCCGGGGACTACTGGAAACACCATATATTTT. The full variable domain, rest sourced from reference TRBV30 and TRBJ1-3, is SQTIHQWPATLVQPVGSPLSLECTVEGTSNPNLYWYRQAAGRGLQLLFYSVGIGQISSEVPQNLSASRPQDRQFILSSKKLLLSDSGFYLCARRNPGTTGNTIYFGEGSWLTVV.

This rearrangement joins TRBV28 to TRBJ1-1; D ambiguous. The CDR3 loop spans 13 amino acids. The germline gives CDR1 MDHEN, CDR2 SYDVKM. The V end lost 5 bases, the J end lost 7 bases, and 14 bases lay between the germline ends. CDR3 amino acids: CASSPQDLFEAFF. The CDR3 nucleotides are TGTGCCAGCAGTCCCCAGGACTTATTTGAAGCTTTCTTT.

V and J are TRBV18 and TRBJ2-1; 13 bases are shared with TRBD2. This CDR3 contains 15 residues. Germline CDR1 is KGHSH and CDR2 is LQKENI. J gave up 8 bases and V 3 bases, and 4 bases lay outside the gene matches. CDR3 sequence: CASSPRLAGGDEQFF. CDR3 sequence (DNA): TGTGCCAGCTCACCTAGACTAGCGGGGGGCGATGAGCAGTTCTTC.

The chain recombines TRBV21-1 with TRBJ2-2; the D segment call TRBD2 is taken from the table without a DNA check. TRBV21-1 has pseudogene status. The CDR3 has 15 residues. The CDR3 reads CASSKLASCTGELFF. For the CDR3, the DNA is TGTGCCAGCAGCAAGCTGGCTAGTTGTACCGGGGAGCTGTTTTTT.

This chain links TRBV15 with TRBJ2-7, with D perhaps matching TRBD2 (7 bases). This CDR3 is built from 14 residues. Germline values: CDR1 LNHNV, CDR2 YYDKDF (reference sequence). V was pared by 8 bases and J by 0 bases, with 14 bases between. The CDR3 coding sequence is TGTGCCACCGGCGGTAGGGGGGGCTCCTACGAGCAGTACTTC. Residues: CATGGRGGSYEQYF.

The V call is TRBV5-1, the J call TRBJ1-1, with D perhaps matching TRBD1 (6 bases). CDR3 size: 15 residues. Germline-derived CDR1 and CDR2 are SGHRS and YFSETQ. V lost 3 bases and J 5 bases, leaving 17 bases between the germline ends. CDR3 residues: CASSSLTGYSTEAFF. The CDR3 region has the DNA TGCGCCAGCAGCTCACTTACAGGGTATAGTACTGAAGCTTTCTTT.

In nucleotides, the CDR3 is TGTGCCAGCAGTAGTTTAATGACAGGGGCCACTGAAGCTTTCTTT. Translation: CASSSLMTGATEAFF. The J gene is TRBJ1-1, the V gene TRBV27; 8 bases align to TRBD1. The ends lost 5 bases at V and 4 bases at J; junction bases unmatched: 9. CDR1 and CDR2 from the germline V gene are MNHEY and SMNVEV (reference sequence). The CDR3 has 15 residues.

The chain combines TRBV2 with TRBJ2-2, with 7 nucleotides matching TRBD1. This CDR3 is 13 amino acids long. The V gene's germline CDR1 is SNHLY and CDR2 FYNNEI. J was trimmed by 5 bases and V by 10 bases; bases with no gene match: 7. DNA of the CDR3: TGTGCCATCCAGGGGGTTGGGACCGGGGAGCTGTTTTTT. Translating it yields CAIQGVGTGELFF.

The V gene is TRBV27, the J gene TRBJ1-1, with TRBD1 identical over 10 bases. V lost 6 bases, J lost 8 bases, and 6 bases stayed unmatched. Germline CDR1 is MNHEY and CDR2 is SMNVEV (reference sequence). The CDR3 sequence is 13 residues long. The DNA of the CDR3 is TGTGCCAGCAGCGGGACAGGGGTGGCGGAAGCTTTCTTT. Its translation: CASSGTGVAEAFF.

The V and J genes are TRBV2 and TRBJ2-5; D perhaps matches TRBD2 (6 bases). The CDR3 covers 12 residues. The germline V gene has CDR1 SNHLY and CDR2 FYNNEI. The germline V and J ends were trimmed by 8 bases and 4 bases, with 11 bases remaining between them. CDR3 nucleotides: TGTGCCAGCGCGGGACGCGGAGAGACCCAGTACTTC. Translation: CASAGRGETQYF.

The genes are TRBV27 and TRBJ1-6; D unresolved. Germline V lookup: CDR1 MNHEY, CDR2 SMNVEV (reference sequence). Trimming shortened V by 2 bases and J by 11 bases, and 10 bases separated the two germline ends. There are 13 residues in the CDR3. The CDR3 is CASSLQVGPPLHF. DNA for the CDR3: TGTGCCAGCAGTTTACAGGTCGGCCCACCCCTCCACTTT.

The genes are TRBV11-2 and TRBJ2-1, with 8 bases aligning to TRBD2. The CDR3 totals 18 residues. V shed 5 bases, J shed 0 bases, and the junction held 12 bases outside the gene matches. Germline-derived CDR1 and CDR2 are SGHAT and FQNNGV. CDR3 in DNA: TGTGCCAGCAGCAGCTTTAGCGGGGCGAAGGGCTCCTACAATGAGCAGTTCTTC. It yields the protein CASSSFSGAKGSYNEQFF.

J is TRBJ2-7 and V is TRBV27; D remains unclear. The germline gives CDR1 MNHEY, CDR2 SMNVEV (reference sequence). There are 13 residues in the CDR3. V was trimmed by 4 bases and J by 0 bases, leaving 7 bases between them. The CDR3 protein is CASSSRPSYEQYF. The DNA for the CDR3 is TGTGCCAGCAGTTCGCGCCCCTCCTACGAGCAGTACTTC.

The V call is TRBV27, the J call TRBJ1-4, with 8 positions matching TRBD1. V trimming: 4 bases; J trimming: 3 bases; junction bases outside the gene matches: 4. The CDR3 sequence is 15 residues long. Germline V gives CDR1 MNHEY, CDR2 SMNVEV (reference sequence). Here the CDR3 DNA reads TGTGCCAGCAGTTCCAGGGGGCAAGCTAATGAAAAACTGTTTTTT. Protein: CASSSRGQANEKLFF.

The chain combines TRBV7-3 with TRBJ2-7; D perhaps matches TRBD2 (6 bases). The germline gives CDR1 SGHTA, CDR2 FQGTGA. V was cut by 3 bases and J by 2 bases, with 11 bases left in between. The CDR3 is made up of 14 amino acids. CDR3 amino acids: CASSLGGGPYEQYF. CDR3 DNA sequence: TGTGCCAGCAGCTTGGGGGGTGGCCCCTACGAGCAGTACTTC.

This clone was picked up one time. The J gene is TRBJ2-3, the V gene TRBV28; possible D gene TRBD2, 5 bases. CDR1 is MDHEN, CDR2 SYDVKM, per germline. The CDR3 extends over 15 amino acids. With 3 bases removed from V and 1 base from J, the gap between germline ends came to 11 bases. CDR3 in amino acids: CASSFLPEGTDTQYF. The CDR3 DNA reads TGTGCCAGCAGTTTTCTCCCGGAGGGCACAGATACGCAGTATTTT.

The table lists this clone with a count of one. The chain couples TRBV9 to TRBJ2-1, with 14 nucleotides matching TRBD2. Trimming removed 5 bases from V and 8 bases from J; junction bases left unmatched: 3. This CDR3 spans 14 amino acids. Germline V gene data show CDR1 as SGDLS and CDR2 as YYNGEE. CDR3 residues: CASRTGLAGDEQFF. CDR3 coding DNA: TGTGCCAGCAGGACGGGACTAGCGGGAGATGAGCAGTTCTTC. The variable domain in full, with the rest retrieved from reference TRBV9 and TRBJ2-1, is DSGVTQTPKHLITATGQRVTLRCSPRSGDLSVYWYQQSLDQGLQFLIQYYNGEERAKGNILERFSAQQFPDLHSELNLSSLELGDSALYFCASRTGLAGDEQFFGPGTRLTVL.

This clone occurred a few times. The gene calls are TRBV4-2 and TRBJ1-3; D remains unclear. Germline V CDR1 and CDR2: LGHNA, YNFKEQ. Trimming took off 2 bases at V and 2 bases at J, with 7 bases between the two ends. The CDR3 extends over 14 amino acids. In DNA, the CDR3 is TGTGCCAGCAGCCAACCAGCGGCTGGAAACACCATATATTTT. Residues: CASSQPAAGNTIYF.

V and J are TRBV15 and TRBJ1-1; no definite D call. V dropped 0 bases and J dropped 2 bases, with 7 bases sitting between them. The CDR3 has 14 amino acids. The germline V gene encodes CDR1 LNHNV and CDR2 YYDKDF (reference sequence). The CDR3 region has the DNA TGTGCCACCAGCAGAGAACTAACAAACACTGAAGCTTTCTTT. Translated: CATSRELTNTEAFF.

The chain uses TRBV9 and TRBJ1-1; 9 bases align to TRBD1. CDR1 SGDLS and CDR2 YYNGEE come from the germline V gene. This CDR3 region has 14 residues. The J segment lost 8 bases and the V segment lost 3 bases, leaving 8 bases of the junction unmatched. The CDR3 loop is CASSEGDREWEAFF. Here the CDR3 DNA reads TGTGCCAGCAGCGAGGGGGACAGGGAATGGGAAGCTTTCTTT.

The genes are TRBV1 and TRBJ2-5; the table's TRBD2 call for D was not verified on the DNA. TRBV1 is designated a pseudogene. This CDR3 is 17 amino acids long. The CDR3 sequence is CTSSPSGRLAEQETQYF. The CDR3 nucleotides are TGCACCAGCAGCCCCTCAGGAAGGCTAGCGGAGCAAGAGACCCAGTACTTC.

The J gene is TRBJ1-3, the V gene TRBV6-5, with D unresolved. From germline, CDR1 is MNHEY and CDR2 SVGAGI. Trimming left V 0 bases short and J 3 bases short, with 6 bases between. The CDR3 spans 14 residues. CDR3 loop: CASSYSSFGNTIYF. CDR3 coding DNA: TGTGCCAGCAGTTACTCGAGTTTTGGAAACACCATATATTTT.

J is TRBJ2-7 and V is TRBV18; 10 nucleotides agree with TRBD2. V dropped 3 bases and J dropped 7; count of bases not matched to a gene: 6. CDR3 size: 14 residues. CDR1 is KGHSH and CDR2 is LQKENI in the germline V gene. The CDR3 here is CASSPPGLAFEQYF. The CDR3 coding sequence is TGTGCCAGCTCACCGCCGGGACTAGCGTTTGAGCAGTACTTC. The variable domain in full, completed from reference TRBV18 and TRBJ2-7, reads NAGVMQNPRHLVRRRGQEARLRCSPMKGHSHVYWYRQLPEEGLKFMVYLQKENIIDESGMPKERFSAEFPKEGPSILRIQQVVRGDSAAYFCASSPPGLAFEQYFGPGTRLTVT.

The chain uses TRBV6-5 and TRBJ2-7, with 9 bases that match TRBD1. V was pared by 6 bases and J by 0 bases, with 6 bases of the junction left unmatched. The V gene's germline CDR1 is MNHEY and CDR2 SVGAGI. The CDR3 length is 15 residues. CDR3 DNA sequence: TGTGCCAGCAGCCCGACAGGGGGGACCTCCTACGAGCAGTACTTC. Its protein product is CASSPTGGTSYEQYF.

V gene TRBV27 combines with J gene TRBJ1-2, with a tentative D call TRBD1 (5 bases). CDR3 length: 14 residues. Trimming shortened V by 0 bases and J by 5 bases, and 10 bases separated the two germline ends. CDR1 is MNHEY and CDR2 is SMNVEV in the germline V gene (reference sequence). The CDR3 bases are TGTGCCAGCAGTTTATCGGGTCAGGGATATGGCTACACCTTC. Protein product: CASSLSGQGYGYTF.